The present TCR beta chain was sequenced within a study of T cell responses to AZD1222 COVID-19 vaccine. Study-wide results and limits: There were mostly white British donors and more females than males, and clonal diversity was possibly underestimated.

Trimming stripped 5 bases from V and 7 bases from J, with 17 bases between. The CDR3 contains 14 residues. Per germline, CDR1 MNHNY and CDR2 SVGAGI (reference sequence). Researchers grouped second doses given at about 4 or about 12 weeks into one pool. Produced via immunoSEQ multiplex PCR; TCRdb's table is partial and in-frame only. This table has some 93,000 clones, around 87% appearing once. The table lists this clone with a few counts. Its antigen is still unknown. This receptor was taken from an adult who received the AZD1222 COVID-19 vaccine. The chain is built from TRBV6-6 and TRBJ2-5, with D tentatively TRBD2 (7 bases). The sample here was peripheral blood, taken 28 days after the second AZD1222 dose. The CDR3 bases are TGTGCCAGCAGTCGGGGGGCCTCTTCCAGGACCCAGTACTTC. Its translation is CASSRGASSRTQYF.